Listed below are T cell receptor beta chains from one sample, sequenced in a study of blood T cell repertoires in COVID-19. Profiling relied on immunoSEQ multiplex PCR, and the TCRdb table lists in-frame clones only, not all of them. The profile shows over 75,000 clones, approximately 83% of them singletons. What was sequenced was peripheral blood. The receptors derive from a woman of 80 years or more with active or convalescent COVID-19. CDR3s include the opening cysteine and the closing phenylalanine or tryptophan. A D gene is named only where the DNA matches it firmly. A row's size may be missing; if present it is once, few, many or a size class.

TRBV19	TRBD1	TRBJ1-2	-	CASSVQGDGDYGYTF	TGTGCCAGTAGTGTACAGGGGGATGGGGACTATGGCTACACCTTC
TRBV18	TRBD1	TRBJ1-2	-	CASLQGSGVRVGYGYTF	TGTGCCAGCCTACAGGGGTCCGGCGTTCGGGTTGGATATGGCTACACCTTC
TRBV7-6	TRBD2	TRBJ2-1	-	CASSHALAGGDEQFF	TGTGCCAGCAGCCACGCCCTAGCGGGGGGGGATGAGCAGTTCTTC
TRBV30	TRBD2	TRBJ2-7	few	CAWTSGTYEQYF	TGTGCCTGGACTAGCGGAACCTACGAGCAGTACTTC
TRBV3-1/TRBV3-2	-	TRBJ2-3	-	CASSPLGVITDTQYF	TGTGCCAGCAGCCCGCTCGGGGTAATCACAGATACGCAGTATTTT
TRBV12-3/TRBV12-4	TRBD1	TRBJ2-1	-	CASTRDSYNEQFF	TGTGCCAGCACGAGGGACAGCTACAATGAGCAGTTCTTC
TRBV27	-	TRBJ1-5	-	CASSQQGTSNQPQHF	TGTGCCAGCAGTCAACAGGGTACCAGCAATCAGCCCCAGCATTTT
TRBV4-3	-	TRBJ2-5	-	CASSQDAYGTQYF	TGCGCCAGCAGCCAAGACGCTTACGGGACCCAGTACTTC
TRBV11-2	-	TRBJ2-2	few	CASSFGVTGELFF	TGTGCCAGCAGCTTCGGGGTCACCGGGGAGCTGTTTTTT
TRBV9	-	TRBJ2-1	-	CASTRGHGSPNEQFF	TGTGCCAGCACTAGGGGCCATGGTTCCCCCAATGAGCAGTTCTTC
TRBV7-2	TRBD2	TRBJ2-1	-	CASSLVAGGNNEQFF	TGTGCCAGCAGCTTAGTTGCGGGAGGGAACAATGAGCAGTTCTTC
TRBV28	TRBD2	TRBJ2-1	-	CASSFSSGEYNEQFF	TGTGCCAGCAGTTTTTCTAGCGGGGAGTACAATGAGCAGTTCTTC
TRBV11-3	-	TRBJ1-1	-	CASSLDRRGGTEAFF	TGTGCCAGCAGCTTAGATAGGAGGGGGGGCACTGAAGCTTTCTTT
TRBV18	TRBD1	TRBJ2-7	once	CASSPGTGAYEQYF	TGTGCCAGCTCACCCGGGACAGGGGCCTACGAGCAGTACTTC
TRBV6-5	TRBD1	TRBJ2-7	-	CASSNPGGPSYEQYF	TGTGCCAGCAGTAACCCAGGGGGCCCATCCTACGAGCAGTACTTC
TRBV19	TRBD2	TRBJ2-5	-	CASSKVPGGETQYF	TGTGCCAGTAGTAAAGTCCCCGGGGGGGAGACCCAGTACTTC
TRBV2	TRBD2	TRBJ2-1	-	CASTGLVPSDEQFF	TGTGCCAGCACCGGACTAGTTCCCTCGGATGAGCAGTTCTTC
TRBV7-6	TRBD1	TRBJ1-6	-	CASSFEDRENSPLHF	TGTGCCAGCAGCTTCGAGGACAGGGAAAATTCACCCCTCCACTTT
TRBV7-9	TRBD1	TRBJ2-5	-	CASSLTLRTGTETQYF	TGTGCCAGCAGCTTAACCCTCCGGACAGGGACAGAGACCCAGTACTTC
TRBV19	-	TRBJ2-5	-	CASSILPGALRETQYF	TGTGCCAGTAGTATTCTTCCGGGAGCCCTGAGGGAGACCCAGTACTTC
TRBV23-1	TRBD1	TRBJ2-7	-	CASSHPTGSYEQYF	TGCGCCAGCAGTCATCCGACAGGGAGCTACGAGCAGTACTTC
TRBV6-5	-	TRBJ2-1	-	CASSSGNNRRFF	TGTGCCAGCAGTAGCGGAAACAATCGCCGGTTCTTC
TRBV5-1	-	TRBJ1-1	few	CASSFTGGNTEAFF	TGCGCCAGCAGTTTCACGGGGGGGAACACTGAAGCTTTCTTT
TRBV5-4	-	TRBJ1-1	-	CASSLSSKPGRNTEAFF	TGTGCCAGCAGCTTGAGTTCAAAACCCGGGAGGAACACTGAAGCTTTCTTT
TRBV9	TRBD2	TRBJ2-1	-	CASSPRPTSDNEQFF	TGTGCCAGCAGTCCCCGACCTACTAGCGACAATGAGCAGTTCTTC
TRBV4-1	-	TRBJ1-5	-	CASSQDLEVGQPQHF	TGCGCCAGCAGCCAAGATCTCGAGGTTGGTCAGCCCCAGCATTTT
TRBV5-8	-	TRBJ1-6	-	CASSGGWHISPLHF	TGTGCCAGCAGCGGCGGTTGGCATATTTCACCCCTCCACTTT
TRBV7-9	TRBD1	TRBJ1-4	-	CASSFSQGGEKLFF	TGTGCCAGCAGCTTCTCGCAGGGGGGTGAAAAACTGTTTTTT
TRBV5-5	-	TRBJ2-3	-	CASSGPYDTQYF	TGTGCCAGCAGCGGTCCCTACGATACGCAGTATTTT
TRBV5-1	-	TRBJ2-3	-	CASSLEFAGTDTQYF	TGCGCCAGCAGCTTGGAGTTCGCGGGAACAGATACGCAGTATTTT
TRBV3-1/TRBV3-2	TRBD2	TRBJ2-5	few	CASSPGLGMGTQYF	TGTGCCAGCAGCCCGGGACTAGGCATGGGGACCCAGTACTTC
TRBV2	-	TRBJ2-1	-	CASTSRGAAQVEQFF	TGTGCCAGCACCTCAAGGGGCGCTGCTCAGGTTGAGCAGTTCTTC
TRBV7-3	-	TRBJ1-2	-	CASSLDQGSSDGYTF	TGTGCCAGCAGCTTAGACCAGGGCTCCTCCGATGGCTACACCTTC
TRBV5-1	-	TRBJ2-2	-	CASSLVIGGTGELFF	TGCGCCAGCAGCTTGGTTATAGGGGGTACCGGGGAGCTGTTTTTT
TRBV25-1	TRBD1	TRBJ2-7	-	CASRRDSYEQYF	TGTGCCAGCAGACGGGACAGCTACGAGCAGTACTTC